The clone carrying this T cell receptor (beta chain) was detected only a few times. Its antigen remains unidentified. This sample was included in a study of graft-versus-host responses after intestinal transplantation. Study-level information: Recipients got multivisceral, liver-intestinal, or isolated intestinal transplants. Anti-thymocyte globulin induction was given to all recipients, followed by tacrolimus and steroids for roughly three years. Study results and limitations: Peak circulating GvH clone levels tracked with early post-transplant HvG declines. Recipient marrow held GvH clones, some first seen in ileum or blood.

Germline values: CDR1 MNHEY, CDR2 SMNVEV (reference sequence). The V and J ends lost 5 bases and 2 bases, in that order; junction bases with no gene match: 5. This CDR3 has 14 amino acids. Some clones are missing from TCRdb's copy, which holds only in-frame ones; the method was immunoSEQ multiplex PCR. This table holds about 39,000 clones, nearly 95% found once. The source material was unstimulated CD8+ T cells sorted from spleen or lymph node cells, sampled before transplant. The sequence was collected from a human donor who was the organ donor for an intestinal transplant. This chain joins TRBV27 and TRBJ2-7, with 8 positions matching TRBD1. The CDR3 protein is CASSPGTGPYEQYF. In DNA form, the CDR3 reads TGTGCCAGCAGTCCCGGGACAGGCCCCTACGAGCAGTACTTC.